Sequencing of this T cell receptor (beta chain) was carried out in a study of cytomegalovirus exposure and HLA in healthy donors. Study-level results: Highest at DRB1 and lowest at HLA-C, TCR association rates differed among HLA loci in a later analysis. In an earlier analysis, in several hundred donors, most V segments appeared productive either ~87% or ~30% of the time.

Notes on this clone: Its antigen is still unknown.

It was with 60 Vbeta and 13 Jbeta primers that the PCR ran. Here immunoSEQ multiplex PCR was the method, and the copy in TCRdb shows in-frame clones only, minus some. The sample includes 55,000 or so clones. Germline CDR1 and CDR2: SGHVS and FQNEAQ. The V segment lost 3 bases and the J segment 5 bases; nucleotides outside the gene matches: 4. This CDR3 region has 13 residues. This clonotype was sampled from a woman aged 25 to 45 in good health and CMV-seropositive. V is TRBV7-8 and J is TRBJ2-7; 7 bases align to TRBD2. Sample: PBMCs. The CDR3 sequence: CASSLTRENEQYF. In DNA form, the CDR3 reads TGTGCCAGCAGCTTGACGCGGGAGAACGAGCAGTACTTC.